This TCR beta chain is from a study of cytomegalovirus exposure and HLA in healthy donors. General observations from the study: Relative to the roughly 700-donor mean, N-insertions were reportedly fewer in an Asian-associated ancestry cluster in a later analysis. Cytomegalovirus association was listed for approximately 160 TCR beta chains.

Germline-derived CDR1 and CDR2 are LNHNV and YYDKDF (reference sequence). CDR3 length: 18 residues. The J segment lost 4 bases and the V segment lost 0 bases, leaving 11 bases of the junction unmatched. In this sample, this clone turned up once. Its antigen is still unknown. Primers: 60 Vbeta forward and 13 Jbeta reverse. The method was immunoSEQ multiplex PCR; TCRdb's version includes in-frame clones alone and lacks a portion of them. The sample includes over 150,000 clones, over 65% seen only once; the top ten take about 1.5%. The TCR was taken from a woman aged 25 to 45 in good health and CMV-seropositive. The sample taken for sequencing was PBMCs. V gene TRBV15 combines with J gene TRBJ2-3; 9 bases line up with TRBD2. CDR3 nucleotide sequence: TGTGCCACCAGCAGAGAATTGGTTGGGCGGGAGGGCCCAGATACGCAGTATTTT. Translating it yields CATSRELVGREGPDTQYF. Filled out from reference TRBV15 and TRBJ2-3, the complete variable domain reads DAMVIQNPRYQVTQFGKPVTLSCSQTLNHNVMYWYQQKSSQAPKLLFHYYDKDFNNEADTPDNFQSRRPNTSFCFLDIRSPGLGDTAMYLCATSRELVGREGPDTQYFGPGTRLTVL.